The clone carrying this TCR beta chain appeared many times. The antigen is not known. The CDR3 totals 14 residues. Germline V lookup: CDR1 MNHEY, CDR2 SMNVEV (reference sequence). The V and J ends lost 4 bases and 7 bases, in that order; junction bases with no gene match: 2. At least 5 micrograms of total RNA were extracted per sample. The record originates from a study of blood T cells in healthy people across ages. About the research overall: About one barcoded TCR beta cDNA was captured per two T cells. Study-level results: Naive CD4+ cell counts and diversity both ran higher in long-lived than in aged donors. Per million T cells, the diversity of TCR beta decreased roughly linearly as age advanced.

A second PCR, run for about 7 to 11 cycles, used a sample-barcoded 5' primer plus a J-beta primer mix. One entry per CDR3 protein results from TCRdb running MiXCR on the 5' RACE reads. Here the sample spans roughly 1.5 million distinct CDR3 sequences, less than 45% being singletons. The origin of this receptor is a young woman in good health. This chain connects TRBV27 to TRBJ2-7, with 15 bases that match TRBD2. Sequenced input: blood. The CDR3 coding sequence is TGTGCCAGCAGTTCGGGACTAGCGGGAGGTGAGCAGTACTTC. Its protein product is CASSSGLAGGEQYF.